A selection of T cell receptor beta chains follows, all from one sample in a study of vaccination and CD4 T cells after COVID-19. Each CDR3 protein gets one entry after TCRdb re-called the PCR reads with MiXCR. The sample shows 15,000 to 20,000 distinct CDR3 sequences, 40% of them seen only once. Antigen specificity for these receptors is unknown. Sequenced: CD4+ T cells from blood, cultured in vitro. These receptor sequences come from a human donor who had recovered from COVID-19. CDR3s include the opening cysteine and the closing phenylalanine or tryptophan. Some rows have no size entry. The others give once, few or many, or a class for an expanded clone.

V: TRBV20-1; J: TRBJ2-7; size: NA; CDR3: CSARDSLREGYSYEQYF
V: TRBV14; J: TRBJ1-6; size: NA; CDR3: CASRQTGYHSPLHF
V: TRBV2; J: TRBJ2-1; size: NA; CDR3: CASTLGLAGDEQFF
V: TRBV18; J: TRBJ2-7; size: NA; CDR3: CASSPAGYEQYF
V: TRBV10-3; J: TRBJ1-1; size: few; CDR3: CAISRTGDLNTEAFF
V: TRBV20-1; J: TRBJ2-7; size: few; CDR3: CSARAGSGRARSYEQYF
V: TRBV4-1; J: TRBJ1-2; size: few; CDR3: CASSQDRGDPTPYGYTF
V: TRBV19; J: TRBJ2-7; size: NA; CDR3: CASSIPGDRGTYEQYF
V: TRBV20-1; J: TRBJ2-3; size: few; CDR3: CSAENGMADTQYF
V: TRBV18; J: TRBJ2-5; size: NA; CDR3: CASSPPSKETQYF
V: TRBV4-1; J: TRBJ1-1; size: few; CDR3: CASSQGGDEAFF
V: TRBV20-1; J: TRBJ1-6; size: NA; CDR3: CSARQGRGIYNSPLHF
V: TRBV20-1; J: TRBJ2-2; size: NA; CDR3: CSVRGRANTGELFF
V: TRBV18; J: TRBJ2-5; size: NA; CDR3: CASSTGRGETQYF
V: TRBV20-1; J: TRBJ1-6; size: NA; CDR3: CSAALGGGNSPLHF
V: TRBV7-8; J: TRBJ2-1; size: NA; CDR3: CASSQDSPEQFF
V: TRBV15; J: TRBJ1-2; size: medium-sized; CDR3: CATSRATGANYGYTF
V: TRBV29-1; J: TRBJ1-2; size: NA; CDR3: CASGTLYGYTF
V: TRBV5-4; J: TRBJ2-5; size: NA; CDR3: CASSSKKTGYQETQYF
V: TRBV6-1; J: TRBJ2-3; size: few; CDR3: CASRHADTQYF
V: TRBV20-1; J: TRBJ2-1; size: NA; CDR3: CSAIAGVIDEQFF
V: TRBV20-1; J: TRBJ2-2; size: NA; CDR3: CSASNAGENGELFF
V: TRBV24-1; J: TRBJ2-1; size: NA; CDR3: CATSEATSVPYNEQFF
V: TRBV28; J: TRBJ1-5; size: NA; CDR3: CASSEVRDQPQHF
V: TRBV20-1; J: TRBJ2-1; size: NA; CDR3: CSARVAGGNYNEQFF
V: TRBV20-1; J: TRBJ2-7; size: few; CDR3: CSAREREYEQYF
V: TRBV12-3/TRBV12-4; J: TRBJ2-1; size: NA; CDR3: CASSFSARRGLAGFYNEQFF
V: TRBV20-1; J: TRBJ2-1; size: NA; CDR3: CSARESSRRTNEQFF
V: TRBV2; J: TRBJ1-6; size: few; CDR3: CASSGTPPGAGGSPLHF
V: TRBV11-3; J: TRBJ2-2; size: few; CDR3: CASRGGTDRTGELFF
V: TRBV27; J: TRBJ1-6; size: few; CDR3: CASKPDSSYNSPLHF
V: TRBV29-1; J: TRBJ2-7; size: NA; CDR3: CSGGYEQYF
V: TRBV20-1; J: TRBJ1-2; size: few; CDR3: CSARTVSSGYTF
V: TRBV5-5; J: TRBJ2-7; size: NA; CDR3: CASSLDQHEQYF
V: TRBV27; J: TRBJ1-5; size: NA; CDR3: CASSPGGGGSNQPQHF
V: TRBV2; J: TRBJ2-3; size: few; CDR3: CASSLGEGGTDTQYF
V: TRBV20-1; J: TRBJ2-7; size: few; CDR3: CSAREIRRGLSYEQYF
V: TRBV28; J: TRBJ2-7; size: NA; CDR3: CASKYSGDGTYEQYF
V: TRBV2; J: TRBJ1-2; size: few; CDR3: CASSDGTGGYGYTF
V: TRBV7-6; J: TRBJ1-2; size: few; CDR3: CASSSGAGHYGYTF
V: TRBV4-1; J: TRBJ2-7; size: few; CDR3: CASSRTGGEQYF
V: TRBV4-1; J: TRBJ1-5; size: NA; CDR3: CASSQVPQGKSNQPQHF
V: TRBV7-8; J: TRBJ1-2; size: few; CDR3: CASSSRWGARSGYTF
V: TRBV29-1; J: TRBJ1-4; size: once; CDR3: CSGSTTNEKLFF
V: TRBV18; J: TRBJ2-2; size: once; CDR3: CASSPAVAVGMDTGELFF